These T cell receptor beta chains were read from a single sample in a study of regulatory dendritic cells for organ transplantation. Only in-frame clones appear in the TCRdb table, and some are missing; sequencing was by immunoSEQ multiplex PCR. The sample includes just under 30,000 clones, about 79% of them seen just once. The sequencing sample was made of memory CD4+ T cells from blood. These receptors came from a human donor in good health. CDR3s include the opening cysteine and the closing phenylalanine or tryptophan. The D gene is left open where the match is weak. Where a row states a size, it is once, few, many or the class of an expanded clone; other rows omit it.

cdr3_nt,cdr3_aa,j_call,d_call,v_call,clone_size
TGTGCCAGCAGCCAAGGCGGGCTAGGCTACGAGCAGTACTTC,CASSQGGLGYEQYF,TRBJ2-7,.,TRBV4-2,.
TGTGCCAGCAGTTACTCGGAAAGTGGGACTGAAGCTTTCTTT,CASSYSESGTEAFF,TRBJ1-1,.,TRBV6-5,.
TGTGCCAGCAGCCAAGCCTCGGCCGATGAAAAACTGTTTTTT,CASSQASADEKLFF,TRBJ1-4,.,TRBV14,.
TGTGCCAGCAGCTTAGGGACAAGTGGAAACACCATATATTTT,CASSLGTSGNTIYF,TRBJ1-3,.,TRBV7-6,.
TGTGCCAGCAGTGCCGGGATGGGCACTGAAGCTTTCTTT,CASSAGMGTEAFF,TRBJ1-1,.,TRBV2,few
TGTGCCAGCTCCAAAGACCGCTCTGGGGCCAACGTCCTGACTTTC,CASSKDRSGANVLTF,TRBJ2-6,.,TRBV6-6,few
TGTGCCAGTAGTGGAAGGACAGGGAATAATGGCTACACCTTC,CASSGRTGNNGYTF,TRBJ1-2,TRBD1,TRBV19,.
TGTGCCAGCAGTGTGAGCAGGGAGAGCACTGAAGCTTTCTTT,CASSVSRESTEAFF,TRBJ1-1,.,TRBV2,.
TGTGCAAGTCGGTCAAATGAAAAACTGTTTTTT,CASRSNEKLFF,TRBJ1-4,.,TRBV12-2,.
TGCGCCAGCAGCGTTCGGACAGGGAACTACGAGCAGTACTTC,CASSVRTGNYEQYF,TRBJ2-7,TRBD1,TRBV4-1,.
TGTGCCAGCAGCGTATCGATTTTTGGGGACCGAACATATGGCTACACCTTC,CASSVSIFGDRTYGYTF,TRBJ1-2,.,TRBV9,.
TGCGCCAGCAGCTCGGAGGGACTAGCGAGAAAAATGGAGTTCTTC,CASSSEGLARKMEFF,TRBJ2-1,TRBD2,TRBV5-1,.
TGTGCCAGCACTCTGTCTGCAACTAATGAAAAACTGTTTTTT,CASTLSATNEKLFF,TRBJ1-4,.,TRBV7-6,.
TGTGCCAGCAGTTTGTGGCAGGGGGCGCTTCGCACCGGGGAGCTGTTTTTT,CASSLWQGALRTGELFF,TRBJ2-2,TRBD1,TRBV27,.
TGTGCCAGCAGTGAATTAGCGAGAGAGGGGACGGGCCAGTACTTC,CASSELAREGTGQYF,TRBJ2-5,.,TRBV2,.
TGTGCCAGCAGCACGCGGTTGGACAGGGATCACGAAAAACTGTTTTTT,CASSTRLDRDHEKLFF,TRBJ1-4,TRBD1,TRBV5-4,.
TGTGCCAGCAGCTTTGAGGGACATGGGAATTCACCCCTCCACTTT,CASSFEGHGNSPLHF,TRBJ1-6,.,TRBV7-6,.
TGTGCCAGCAGTCAACCCGGACAGGACGTAAAAGCTTTCTTT,CASSQPGQDVKAFF,TRBJ1-1,TRBD1,TRBV27,.
TGTGCCAGTAGTTACGGACAGGGGGCGCGGGAGACCCAGTACTTC,CASSYGQGARETQYF,TRBJ2-5,TRBD1,TRBV19,.
TGTGCCAGCAGCCAGAGAACTAGCGGGGCATACAATGAGCAGTTCTTC,CASSQRTSGAYNEQFF,TRBJ2-1,TRBD2,TRBV4-2,.
TGTGCCAGTAGTACCCGTGAGAGGAACACTGAAGCTTTCTTT,CASSTRERNTEAFF,TRBJ1-1,.,TRBV19,.
TGTGCCAGCAGTTTATTCCACGGCGGGAGCACGCAGTATTTT,CASSLFHGGSTQYF,TRBJ2-3,TRBD2,TRBV28,.
TGTGCCAGCAGCTTAGACGAATGGCCGAGGAACACCGGGGAGCTGTTTTTT,CASSLDEWPRNTGELFF,TRBJ2-2,.,TRBV7-9,.
TGTGCCAGCAGTCCAACCACAGGGGCCACGACCTACGAGCAGTACTTC,CASSPTTGATTYEQYF,TRBJ2-7,TRBD1,TRBV28,.
TGTGCCAGCAGCTACTCCCGGGACAGGGGAGATGGCTACACCTTC,CASSYSRDRGDGYTF,TRBJ1-2,TRBD1,TRBV6-6,few
TGTGCCTGGACCACCTCGGGGTCCGATGAAAAACTGTTTTTT,CAWTTSGSDEKLFF,TRBJ1-4,.,TRBV30,.
TGTGCCAGCAGTGAAGCGGTAGCGGGGGCCGCAGTCGGTGAGACCCAGTACTTC,CASSEAVAGAAVGETQYF,TRBJ2-5,TRBD2,TRBV6-1,.
TGTGCAAGTCGCTTAGCCCGACAGGGGGCGGATGAAGCTTTCTTT,CASRLARQGADEAFF,TRBJ1-1,.,TRBV12-2,few
TGTGCCAGCAGCGTAGATCGGGGGGTGGACGAGCAGTACTTC,CASSVDRGVDEQYF,TRBJ2-7,TRBD2,TRBV7-2,.
TGTGCCAGCAGCTCGGGACTAGCGGGGGCCCGCGTTGGGACCCAGTACTTC,CASSSGLAGARVGTQYF,TRBJ2-5,TRBD2,TRBV7-2,.
TGTGCCAGCAGTTCTTGGGGAAACACTGAAGCTTTCTTT,CASSSWGNTEAFF,TRBJ1-1,.,TRBV6-5,.
TGTGCCAGCTCACCCGGGACAGGGGGTTCCTACAATGAGCAGTTCTTC,CASSPGTGGSYNEQFF,TRBJ2-1,TRBD1,TRBV18,few